These 15 T cell receptor beta chains were all obtained from the same sample, sequenced in a study of regulatory T cells in long-lasting Graves disease. To make TCR beta libraries, researchers used iRepertoire HTBI primers and Arm-PCR of CDR3 regions. TCRdb redid the calling of the multiplex PCR reads with MiXCR, one entry per CDR3 protein. The data contain 500,000 or so distinct CDR3 sequences, roughly 15% of them singletons. Documented time point: newly diagnosed GD, antithyroid drugs for less than 3 months. RNA from PBMCs was the source of the TCR library. These data also featured in a second study, about T cells in Graves' hyperthyroidism and ophthalmopathy.

The sequences come from peripheral blood mononuclear cells (PBMCs), collected at new diagnosis, from a patient treated with antithyroid drugs. The receptors shown here come from a woman in her forties or fifties with Graves disease.

V gene TRBV29-1 combines with J gene TRBJ2-6, with 9 bases identical to TRBD1. The CDR3 is 16 amino acids. From germline, CDR1 is SQVTM and CDR2 ANQGSEA. After removal of 4 bases from V and 0 bases from J, the junction contained 4 bases not matched to a gene. In DNA, the CDR3 is TGCAGCGTTGTAACAGGGGGCAACTCTGGGGCCAACGTCCTGACTTTC. It codes for CSVVTGGNSGANVLTF.

Ten or more counts support this clonotype. J is TRBJ1-3 and V is TRBV6-1, with D unclear. CDR1 and CDR2 (germline): MNHNS, SASEGT. Trimming took off 0 bases at V and 2 bases at J, with 8 bases between the two ends. The CDR3 spans 15 residues. CDR3 DNA sequence: TGTGCCAGCAGTGAAGCCGCAGGTACTGGAAACACCATATATTTT. Translating gives CASSEAAGTGNTIYF.

Worth noting for this clonotype: Likely a read error: the CDR3 ends without its conserved phenylalanine or tryptophan. The chain is built from TRBV12-3 or TRBV12-4 and TRBJ1-1; a weak D match, TRBD1 (6 bases). V dropped 6 bases and J dropped 4 bases, with 15 bases sitting between them. The CDR3 spans 14 residues. CDR3 DNA: TGTGCCAGCAGCCCACAGGGAACTGGCACTGAAGCTTTCCTT. It is translated as CASSPQGTGTEAFL.

There are many counts of this clonotype. This rearrangement joins TRBV7-9 to TRBJ2-3, with D possibly being TRBD2 (5 bases). Germline CDR1 SEHNR, CDR2 FQNEAQ (reference sequence). Trimming removed 5 bases from V and 6 bases from J, with 15 bases in between. This CDR3 spans 14 amino acids. The CDR3 is CASSPDSGWDTQYF. CDR3 DNA sequence: TGTGCCAGCAGCCCCGACTCGGGGTGGGATACGCAGTATTTT.

This clonotype appeared once. The chain uses TRBV19 and TRBJ1-3; the match to TRBD1 covers 7 bases. The ends lost 3 bases at V and 0 bases at J; junction bases unmatched: 8. There are 17 residues in the CDR3. Germline lookup yields CDR1 LNHDA and CDR2 SQIVND (reference sequence). In DNA form, the CDR3 reads TGTGCCAGTAGTATCGGGACAGTCCCCTACTCTGGAAACACCATATATTTT. Amino acids: CASSIGTVPYSGNTIYF.

In this sample, this clonotype turned up many times. The CDR3 sequence: CASSGRDRGPMNTEAFF. The CDR3 DNA follows: TGTGCCAGCAGTGGCCGGGACAGGGGGCCTATGAACACTGAAGCTTTCTTT. This sequence joins TRBV2 and TRBJ1-1; 12 bases are a match to TRBD1. This CDR3 has 17 amino acids. Germline V gene lookup returns CDR1 SNHLY and CDR2 FYNNEI. J lost 0 bases, V lost 4 bases, and 6 bases had no gene match.

This clonotype was detected ten times or more. The chain is built from TRBV7-3 and TRBJ2-2; tentatively, D is TRBD1 (6 bases). CDR3 length: 15 amino acids. Trimming pared 5 bases from V and 3 bases from J, leaving 13 bases between. Germline loops: CDR1 SGHTA, CDR2 FQGTGA. The CDR3, as DNA: TGTGCCAGCAGCAGCCGAGGGGGTTACACCGGGGAGCTGTTTTTT. Translating it yields CASSSRGGYTGELFF.

In its sample, this clonotype was seen a few times. The chain uses TRBV6-4 and TRBJ1-1, with D unclear. The CDR3 totals 13 residues. CDR1 is MRHNA, CDR2 SNTAGT, per germline. The V end lost 6 bases, the J end lost 5 bases, and 13 bases lay between the germline ends. Here the CDR3 reads CASSEAQGTEAFF. The CDR3, as DNA: TGTGCCAGCAGCGAAGCCCAAGGGACTGAAGCTTTCTTT.

This clonotype was picked up a small number of times. This chain connects TRBV29-1 to TRBJ1-2; tentatively, D is TRBD1 (5 bases). This CDR3 has 14 amino acids. V lost 0 bases and J lost 2, with 10 bases in between. Germline V gives CDR1 SQVTM, CDR2 ANQGSEA. The CDR3 DNA follows: TGCAGCGTTGAAGATCTAGGGGTAAACTATGGCTACACCTTC. Translation gives CSVEDLGVNYGYTF.

This clonotype was seen a handful of times. The chain employs TRBV5-1 and TRBJ2-2; D is perhaps TRBD1 (7 bases). Trimming stripped 0 bases from V and 4 bases from J, with 10 bases between. The CDR3 contains 15 residues. Germline CDR1 is SGHRS and CDR2 is YFSETQ. The CDR3 nucleotides read TGCGCCAGCAGCTTGGGCAGGGGGGCCACCGGGGAGCTGTTTTTT. The encoded protein is CASSLGRGATGELFF. Looking up the rest from reference TRBV5-1 and TRBJ2-2 gives the full variable domain: KAGVTQTPRYLIKTRGQQVTLSCSPISGHRSVSWYQQTPGQGLQFLFEYFSETQRNKGNFPGRFSGRQFSNSRSEMNVSTLELGDSALYLCASSLGRGATGELFFGEGSRLTVL.

This clonotype occurred a few times. This sequence joins TRBV4-1 and TRBJ2-1; D is perhaps TRBD2 (5 bases). This CDR3 region has 11 residues. CDR1 is MGHRA and CDR2 is YSYEKL in the germline V gene. The V end lost 3 bases, the J end lost 10 bases, and 7 bases lay between the germline ends. The CDR3 spells CASSQGEEQFF. DNA for the CDR3: TGCGCCAGCAGCCAGGGAGAAGAGCAGTTCTTC.

There are many counts of this clonotype. The chain combines TRBV3-1 with TRBJ2-7, with TRBD1 matching 9 bases. The CDR3 consists of 15 residues. CDR1 is LGHDT and CDR2 is YNNKEL in the germline V gene (reference sequence). V shed 3 bases, J shed 2 bases, and the junction held 5 bases outside the gene matches. The DNA of the CDR3 is TGTGCCAGCAGCCACTGGACAGGGGAACCCTACGAGCAGTACTTC. Translating it yields CASSHWTGEPYEQYF.

This clonotype was recorded at least ten times. The chain employs TRBV12-3 or TRBV12-4 and TRBJ1-1; no clear D gene. V dropped 4 bases and J dropped 7 bases, with 19 bases sitting between them. The CDR3 sequence is 15 residues long. The DNA of the CDR3 is TGTGCCAGCAGTTCCAAAGTTTCGGAGGCTGGTGAAGCTTTCTTT. Encoded protein: CASSSKVSEAGEAFF.

This clonotype was counted ten times or more. V is TRBV2 and J is TRBJ1-1; 7 positions agree with TRBD1. The CDR3 is 15 residues long. With 5 bases clipped from V and 2 bases from J, the junction kept 8 bases outside the gene matches. Germline CDR1 SNHLY, CDR2 FYNNEI. The DNA of the CDR3 is TGTGCCAGCAGTTTAGAGGGGGCGCCTAACACTGAAGCTTTCTTT. As protein: CASSLEGAPNTEAFF.

This clonotype was seen a handful of times. The chain is built from TRBV27 and TRBJ2-5, with 11 bases lining up with TRBD1. V shed 5 bases and J 4 bases; nucleotides not matched to a gene: 6. CDR1 is MNHEY and CDR2 is SMNVEV in the germline V gene (reference sequence). The CDR3 spans 15 residues. The CDR3 sequence is CASSGTGGIGETQYF. The CDR3 nucleotides read TGTGCCAGCAGTGGGACAGGGGGTATCGGAGAGACCCAGTACTTC.